One T cell receptor beta chain is described in this entry. An end of the junction differs from the germline gene, which may be a read error. Time point noted: blood at routine non-recurrence follow-up after resection. TCRdb ran MiXCR on the 5' RACE reads and lists one entry per CDR3 protein. The sample lists under 150,000 distinct CDR3 sequences; 11% were seen once. This sample stems from a study of spatial heterogeneity in lung cancer. The V gene's germline CDR1 is SGHTA and CDR2 FQGNSA. This CDR3 region has 15 residues. Material: PBMCs, obtained at follow-up. The chain has TRBV7-2 and TRBJ2-2, with D perhaps TRBD1 or TRBD2 (6 bases each). The clonotype comes from a female donor with early-stage non-small cell lung cancer. CDR3 sequence: CASSLRQAQGGELSF. In DNA, the CDR3 is TGTGCCAGCAGCTTACGACAGGCTCAGGGCGGGGAGCTGTCTTTT. The complete variable domain, with remaining parts taken from reference TRBV7-2 and TRBJ2-2, reads GAGVSQSPSNKVTEKGKDVELRCDPISGHTALYWYRQSLGQGLEFLIYFQGNSAPDKSGLPSDRFSAERTGGSVSTLTIQRTQQEDSAVYLCASSLRQAQGGELSFGEGSRLTVL.